This T cell receptor (beta chain) was recorded in a study of cytomegalovirus exposure and HLA in healthy donors. A multiplex PCR was run with 60 Vbeta primers and 13 Jbeta primers. Measured with immunoSEQ multiplex PCR; TCRdb has only the in-frame clones, and not every one. The sample contains about 82,000 clones, more than 60% of which appear only once. The study's findings and limits: Associated with cytomegalovirus, according to the listing, were 164 TCR beta chains. An analysis that was carried out later associated 15,000 to 20,000 TCR beta sequences with HLA alleles at 0.05 false discovery rate.

The V and J ends lost 0 bases and 8 bases respectively, with 20 bases between them. Per the germline V gene, CDR1 is LGHNA and CDR2 is YSLEER. This CDR3 is built from 18 residues. This clone has just a few counts. Its antigen is still unknown. Material for sequencing was PBMCs. The chain carries TRBV4-3 and TRBJ1-6; D is undetermined. The source of this sequence is a human donor in good health. DNA for the CDR3: TGCGCCAGCAGCCAAGATAGGCCGCCCCGAGAGGTCGATTCACCCCTCCACTTT. It is translated as CASSQDRPPREVDSPLHF.